The 13 T cell receptor beta chains below all came from one sample that was sequenced in a study of neoadjuvant anti-PD-1 for oral cavity cancer. TCRdb keeps only in-frame clones here, not all; method: immunoSEQ multiplex PCR. Of under 85,000 clones in the sample, about 84% were seen once. Sequenced material: PBMCs, taken before nivolumab (anti-PD-1) treatment. The receptors originated from a person aged 40-85 years with oral cavity squamous cell carcinoma.

The chain joins TRBV11-2 to TRBJ2-2, with 9 positions matching TRBD2. This CDR3 contains 15 residues. Losses at the gene ends were 3 bases for V and 4 bases for J; bases not matched to a gene: 3. Germline V gene lookup returns CDR1 SGHAT and CDR2 FQNNGV. CDR3 region: CASSFGLALTGELFF. The CDR3, as DNA: TGTGCCAGCAGCTTTGGACTAGCGCTCACCGGGGAGCTGTTTTTT.

The chain employs TRBV21-1 and TRBJ1-2; the table assigns TRBD1, which was not confirmed against the DNA. TRBV21-1 is a documented pseudogene. The CDR3 is 12 amino acids. Written as DNA, the CDR3 is TGTGCCAGCAACGACAGGGGCTATGGCTACACCTTC. Residues: CASNDRGYGYTF.

V gene TRBV19 combines with J gene TRBJ2-7; TRBD2 aligns across 9 bases. CDR3 length equals 17 residues. The ends lost 7 bases at V and 0 bases at J; junction bases unmatched: 13. Per germline, CDR1 LNHDA and CDR2 SQIVND (reference sequence). CDR3 sequence: CASKITPGLAISYEQYF. DNA of the CDR3: TGTGCCAGTAAGATCACCCCGGGACTAGCAATCTCCTACGAGCAGTACTTC.

The chain has TRBV6-6 and TRBJ1-2; 10 bases match TRBD1. Germline V gene data show CDR1 as MNHNY and CDR2 as SVGAGI (reference sequence). V lost 2 bases and J lost 5; bases outside the gene matches: 2. The CDR3 has 14 amino acids. The CDR3 loop reads CASSYGQGEYGYTF. CDR3 DNA: TGTGCCAGCAGTTACGGACAGGGGGAATATGGCTACACCTTC.

The gene calls are TRBV21-1 and TRBJ2-7; the table calls TRBD2, which could not be checked here. TRBV21-1 is annotated as a pseudogene. There are 15 residues in the CDR3. This CDR3 reads CASSNSLVPYYEQYF. The DNA of the CDR3 is TGTGCCAGCAGCAATAGCTTGGTCCCCTACTACGAGCAGTACTTC.

In DNA form, the CDR3 reads TGTGCCGTCGAAAGATGGGGTAACGAGCAGTACTTC. As protein: CAVERWGNEQYF. The chain joins TRBV30 to TRBJ2-7, with D uncertain. From germline, CDR1 is GTSNPN and CDR2 SVGIG (reference sequence). The CDR3 has 12 amino acids. The ends were cut back, 8 bases at V and 5 bases at J, with 16 bases in the middle.

The chain uses TRBV5-1 and TRBJ2-1; 9 bases are shared with TRBD1. J was trimmed by 10 bases and V by 0 bases; bases with no gene match: 5. This CDR3 has 14 residues. Germline loops: CDR1 SGHRS, CDR2 YFSETQ. This chain's CDR3 is CASSLGGTGMEQFF. CDR3 DNA: TGCGCCAGCAGCTTGGGAGGGACAGGGATGGAGCAGTTCTTC.

This chain links TRBV27 with TRBJ2-5; D gene uncertain. CDR1 and CDR2 from the germline V gene are MNHEY and SMNVEV (reference sequence). V lost 1 base, J lost 0 bases, and 12 bases lay in between. The CDR3 contains 16 residues. CDR3 sequence (DNA): TGTGCCAGCAGTTTATGGGCGGTCGGAGACCAAGAGACCCAGTACTTC. This sequence encodes CASSLWAVGDQETQYF.

This chain connects TRBV6-1 to TRBJ1-5; no clear D gene. The CDR3 extends over 16 amino acids. Germline CDR1 is MNHNS and CDR2 is SASEGT. V was clipped by 1 base and J by 4 bases, with 14 bases between them. The CDR3 sequence: CASSEVSSRWNQPQHF. The CDR3 nucleotides are TGTGCCAGCAGTGAAGTCTCCAGCCGGTGGAATCAGCCCCAGCATTTT.

This chain links TRBV5-1 with TRBJ2-2, with D possibly matching TRBD2 (5 bases). Germline V gene lookup returns CDR1 SGHRS and CDR2 YFSETQ. The CDR3 is 16 residues long. Trimming left V 0 bases short and J 6 bases short, with 15 bases between. The CDR3, as DNA: TGCGCCAGCAGCTTGGATGCGGGCGGTGTCGCCGGGGAGCTGTTTTTT. This gives the protein CASSLDAGGVAGELFF.

This chain links TRBV6-5 with TRBJ1-5; TRBD1 matches 9 bases. Germline-derived CDR1 and CDR2 are MNHEY and SVGAGI. J gave up 5 bases and V 2 bases, and 4 bases lay outside the gene matches. CDR3 length: 15 amino acids. This chain's CDR3 is CASSYGGQGYQPQHF. CDR3 coding DNA: TGTGCCAGCAGTTACGGCGGACAGGGGTATCAGCCCCAGCATTTT.

This clone was counted once. The rearrangement uses TRBV6-5 and TRBJ2-5; TRBD1 aligns across 7 bases. Germline V gives CDR1 MNHEY, CDR2 SVGAGI. Losses at the gene ends were 2 bases for V and 2 bases for J; bases not matched to a gene: 5. This CDR3 has 15 amino acids. The CDR3 DNA reads as TGTGCCAGCAGTTACGGGACAGAGATACAAGAGACCCAGTACTTC. Protein product: CASSYGTEIQETQYF.

The chain uses TRBV19 and TRBJ1-1, with D perhaps TRBD1 (6 bases). V lost 5 bases, J lost 1 base, and 14 bases lay in between. Germline V gene data show CDR1 as LNHDA and CDR2 as SQIVND (reference sequence). The CDR3 spans 15 residues. CDR3 coding DNA: TGTGCCAGTAGTGCAGCCGGGACAACGAACACTGAAGCTTTCTTT. Amino acids: CASSAAGTTNTEAFF. The full variable domain, its missing parts supplied by reference TRBV19 and TRBJ1-1, is DGGITQSPKYLFRKEGQNVTLSCEQNLNHDAMYWYRQDPGQGLRLIYYSQIVNDFQKGDIAEGYSVSREKKESFPLTVTSAQKNPTAFYLCASSAAGTTNTEAFFGQGTRLTVV.